The 7 T cell receptor beta chains listed next were all sequenced from one sample in a study of blood T cell repertoires in COVID-19. TCRdb's copy holds only in-frame clones and misses some; the assay was immunoSEQ multiplex PCR. The sample lists about 95,000 clones, around 90% occurring once. What was sequenced was peripheral blood. All receptors come from a man aged 55-75 years with COVID-19, enrolled during active disease.

The chain uses TRBV2 and TRBJ1-4; TRBD1 aligns across 10 bases. This CDR3 spans 17 amino acids. The germline V gene has CDR1 SNHLY and CDR2 FYNNEI. After removal of 8 bases from V and 0 bases from J, the junction contained 9 bases not matched to a gene. CDR3 sequence reads: CASLLRDRGSTNEKLFF. In nucleotides, the CDR3 is TGTGCCAGCCTGCTCAGGGACAGGGGATCAACTAATGAAAAACTGTTTTTT.

The chain carries TRBV30 and TRBJ2-7; 7 bases align to TRBD2. Trimming cost V 0 bases and J 5 bases; bases outside gene matches: 10. Germline V lookup: CDR1 GTSNPN, CDR2 SVGIG (reference sequence). The CDR3 is 15 amino acids. CDR3 in DNA: TGTGCCTGGAGTGTACTGGGGCGGGAGTTCAACGAGCAGTACTTC. The encoded protein is CAWSVLGREFNEQYF.

V usage is TRBV7-9 and J usage is TRBJ2-7, with 7 bases that match TRBD1. The CDR3 covers 14 residues. Germline V lookup: CDR1 SEHNR, CDR2 FQNEAQ (reference sequence). Trimming cost V 5 bases and J 2 bases; bases outside gene matches: 6. CDR3 region: CASSPGTETYEQYF. Here the CDR3 DNA reads TGTGCCAGCAGCCCCGGGACAGAAACCTACGAGCAGTACTTC.

This clone was seen a handful of times. The chain has TRBV11-2 and TRBJ2-1, with 10 bases that match TRBD2. The trim removed 5 bases at V and 8 bases at J, leaving 12 bases unmatched. The CDR3 sequence is 16 residues long. The germline CDR1 and CDR2 sequences are SGHAT and FQNNGV. The CDR3, as DNA: TGTGCCAGCAGCCCCTTGACTAGCGGGCCCTCCGATGAGCAGTTCTTC. Residues: CASSPLTSGPSDEQFF.

The chain recombines TRBV12-3 or TRBV12-4 with TRBJ2-7; 8 positions match TRBD1. The CDR3 consists of 12 residues. Unmatched junction bases numbered 4, after V lost 6 bases and J lost 6 bases. The CDR3, as DNA: TGTGCCAGCAGACCCGACAGGGGCGAGCAGTACTTC. This codes for CASRPDRGEQYF.

The V call is TRBV28, the J call TRBJ2-7, with 12 bases fitting TRBD2. Germline V gene sequence: CDR1 MDHEN, CDR2 SYDVKM. This CDR3 region has 16 residues. V lost 4 bases to trimming and J lost 2 bases; unmatched junction nucleotides: 6. The DNA of the CDR3 is TGTGCCAGCAGTTACGGACTAGCGGGATTAGCCTACGAGCAGTACTTC. Translating gives CASSYGLAGLAYEQYF. Filled out from reference TRBV28 and TRBJ2-7, the complete variable domain reads DVKVTQSSRYLVKRTGEKVFLECVQDMDHENMFWYRQDPGLGLRLIYFSYDVKMKEKGDIPEGYSVSREKKERFSLILESASTNQTSMYLCASSYGLAGLAYEQYFGPGTRLTVT.

The chain has TRBV7-3 and TRBJ2-6, with D unclear. The V gene's germline CDR1 is SGHTA and CDR2 FQGTGA. Between the trimmed V and J ends, which lost 2 bases and 8 bases, there was a span of 7 bases. The CDR3 covers 13 residues. The DNA for the CDR3 is TGTGCCAGCAGCTTATCCCTAACCAACGTCCTGACTTTC. Translated: CASSLSLTNVLTF.